Detailed here is one TCR beta chain. The antigen is not known. The table came from immunoSEQ multiplex PCR; TCRdb's copy has only in-frame clones and leaves some out. The data contain 30,000 to 40,000 clones, 78% of them singletons. Germline CDR1 and CDR2: SGHRS and YFSETQ. Trimming cost V 4 bases and J 1 base; bases outside gene matches: 4. There are 16 residues in the CDR3. The data belong to a study of a mutant IDH1 vaccine in newly diagnosed glioma. Study outcomes and limitations: Immune responses arising from the vaccine appeared in about 95% of patients.

As to time point: baseline, week 1 (first vaccination visit). Noted treatment: pre-vaccination baseline after standard-of-care therapy. The TCR was taken from a man aged 35 to 55 with glioma. Some clones in this sample may be carry-over from other donors' samples. The sequences come from PBMCs, collected from a glioma patient treated with radiotherapy, temozolomide or both. The rearrangement links TRBV5-1 to TRBJ2-5, with 13 nucleotides matching TRBD2. This CDR3 is CASSPRLAGGQETQYF. The CDR3 DNA follows: TGCGCCAGCAGCCCGAGACTAGCGGGGGGCCAAGAGACCCAGTACTTC.